This T cell receptor beta chain was sequenced during a study of blood T cells in healthy people across ages. This clonotype appeared a single time. The CDR3 runs to 15 residues. The V end lost 6 bases, the J end lost 1 base, and 15 bases lay between the germline ends. Germline-derived CDR1 and CDR2 are PRHDT and FYEKMQ (reference sequence). Roughly 9.2 milliliters of peripheral blood were drawn from each donor into EDTA-treated tubes. Primers used in a second PCR of roughly 7 to 12 cycles were a sample-barcoded 5' primer and a J-beta primer mix. Each CDR3 protein gets one entry after TCRdb re-called the 5' RACE reads with MiXCR. Found here are about 830,000 distinct CDR3 sequences, roughly 60% of them singletons; the top ten hold around 30%.

The sequence was obtained from a man aged 25-45 years in good health. The V gene is TRBV13, the J gene TRBJ2-5; TRBD1 or TRBD2 may be the D gene (6 bases each). The sample consisted of blood. This CDR3 reads CASSFVGGPQETQYF. DNA of the CDR3: TGTGCCAGCAGTTTCGTAGGGGGGCCCCAAGAGACCCAGTACTTC. The full variable domain, with the rest looked up from reference TRBV13 and TRBJ2-5, is AAGVIQSPRHLIKEKRETATLKCYPIPRHDTVYWYQQGPGQDPQFLISFYEKMQSDKGSIPDRFSAQQFSDYHSELNMSSLELGDSALYFCASSFVGGPQETQYFGPGTRLLVL.